The clone carrying this T cell receptor (beta chain) was recorded at least ten times. The antigen is undetermined. This sample was taken from a study of T-cell reconstitution after alpha-beta-depleted transplantation in children. During its preparation, the TCRbeta library received unique molecular identifiers. TCRdb re-analysed the PCR reads in MiXCR, keeping a single row per CDR3 protein. The sample has around 700,000 distinct CDR3 sequences, around 13% seen once. The CDR3 extends over 16 amino acids. V shed 6 bases and J 7 bases; nucleotides not matched to a gene: 15. Study-wide results and limits: Day-60 TCRbeta diversity that was high in some patients was derived from surviving recipient T cells and thymic progenitors.

The V call is TRBV12-3 or TRBV12-4, the J call TRBJ2-5; 9 bases are shared with TRBD1. This TCR was sampled from a girl aged 2 to 9 with congenital amegakaryocytic thrombocytopenia, due to receive a stem cell transplant. Sequenced here: PBMCs, sampled before TCRalphabeta/CD19-depleted stem cell transplant. The CDR3 reads CASSATPQGAGGTQYF. In nucleotides, the CDR3 is TGTGCCAGCAGCGCAACCCCACAGGGGGCGGGTGGGACCCAGTACTTC.